These T cell receptor beta chains were read from a single sample in a study of T cell changes during pregnancy in multiple sclerosis. The data were produced by immunoSEQ multiplex PCR, yet TCRdb's version contains in-frame clones alone and is incomplete. The sample yields around 63,000 clones, roughly nine tenths seen once. The material was peripheral blood, obtained in the third trimester of pregnancy. These receptors were taken from a female donor in good health, enrolled as a control in a pregnancy study. Each CDR3 is given with its conserved first and last residue. D genes are given only for firm matches.

d_call	j_call	v_call	cdr3_length	cdr3_aa
NA	TRBJ1-1	TRBV4-1	16	CASSQGNSPGFGEAFF
TRBD1	TRBJ2-6	TRBV7-6	18	CASSPTTGTGSGANVLTF
NA	TRBJ2-7	TRBV2	13	CASRAGAAGEQYF
TRBD1	TRBJ1-1	TRBV14	15	CASSLVTGGYTEAFF
TRBD1	TRBJ1-5	TRBV18	13	CASSPDRDQPQHF
NA	TRBJ2-1	TRBV10-3	11	CAISVEGEQFF
NA	TRBJ1-6	TRBV5-1	16	CASSLLRWSRNSPLHF
NA	TRBJ2-6	TRBV12-5	14	CASGSGSGANVLTF
NA	TRBJ2-3	TRBV19	15	CASSIGSGTTDTQYF
TRBD2	TRBJ2-5	TRBV7-2	16	CASSPWTSGGEETQYF
TRBD1	TRBJ1-2	TRBV28	14	CASRTGTGAYGYTF
NA	TRBJ1-4	TRBV7-8	17	CASSIQTWGSNYEKLFF
NA	TRBJ2-7	TRBV4-1	11	CASSQSHEQYF
NA	TRBJ2-2	TRBV5-1	16	CASSFSGTANTGELFF
TRBD1	TRBJ1-2	TRBV28	14	CASSPGTGSYGYTF
TRBD2	TRBJ2-3	TRBV18	16	CASSPLAGGSTDTQYF
TRBD2	TRBJ2-3	TRBV4-2	19	CASSQGHSGGAGGTDTQYF
TRBD2	TRBJ2-1	TRBV5-1	17	CASSLFTGLAGYNEQFF
NA	TRBJ2-1	TRBV25-1	12	CASRPPQGRQFF
NA	TRBJ2-3	TRBV5-1	15	CASSLDRGRADTQYF
TRBD2	TRBJ2-1	TRBV5-4	16	CASSSKLAGEGNEQFF
NA	TRBJ2-3	TRBV6-1	15	CASSDLDRSTDTQYF